This is a list of T cell receptor beta chains from one sample in a study of T-cell memory formation after mild COVID-19. TCRdb itself ran the 5' RACE reads through MiXCR, one entry per CDR3 protein. The sample shows roughly 400,000 distinct CDR3 sequences, less than 25% of them seen only once. Sequencing was done on a sample of PBMCs or a T cell subset sorted from them (not recorded which). These receptor sequences come from an adult woman who had mild COVID-19 (a few samples of this study predate the infection). Cell type and time point are not known. Both conserved end residues are part of each CDR3. D genes are given only for firm matches. Rows may omit the clone size; those that give it use once, few, many or a size class.

V gene	clone size	J gene	D gene	CDR3 DNA	CDR3 protein
TRBV20-1	.	TRBJ1-2	.	TGCAGTGCGCGAGGGGGGGCTACTAACTATGGCTACACCTTC	CSARGGATNYGYTF
TRBV20-1	.	TRBJ1-2	.	TGCAGTGCTAGTACTTGGAAAGAGGAGGGCTACACCTTC	CSASTWKEEGYTF
TRBV18	.	TRBJ2-7	.	TGTGCCAGCTCACCCCCTAAGATTTCGTCGTCCTACGAGCAGTACTTC	CASSPPKISSSYEQYF
TRBV18	.	TRBJ2-5	TRBD2	TGTGCCAGCTCACCAAGAGCGGGGGCAACAGAGACCCAGTACTTC	CASSPRAGATETQYF
TRBV28	few	TRBJ2-3	.	TGTGCCAGCACACTCCTCCACACAAGGGGAGCGGAGAGAGGGGATACGCAGTATTTT	CASTLLHTRGAERGDTQYF
TRBV27	.	TRBJ1-1	TRBD1	TGTGCCAGCAGTTCGAGTAGTTGGGGGAGGGGGCGGAACACTGAAGCTTTCTTT	CASSSSSWGRGRNTEAFF
TRBV10-3	once	TRBJ2-3	TRBD2	TGTGCCATCAGCCAAACTAGCGGATACACAGATACGCAGTATTTT	CAISQTSGYTDTQYF
TRBV29-1	.	TRBJ2-7	.	TGCAGCGTTGAAGCTACAGGGTACGAGCAGTACTTC	CSVEATGYEQYF
TRBV12-3/TRBV12-4	few	TRBJ1-1	.	TGTGCCAGTTTACAGGGTTTGGGAAGAGACACTGAAGCTTTCTTT	CASLQGLGRDTEAFF
TRBV2	few	TRBJ1-1	.	TGTGCCAGCAGTGGATCATGGAACACTGAAGCTTTCTTT	CASSGSWNTEAFF
TRBV7-9	few	TRBJ2-2	.	TGTGCCAGCAGCCCTGGCGGGCTAGTCGCGAACACCGGGGAGCTGTTTTTT	CASSPGGLVANTGELFF
TRBV5-6	.	TRBJ1-5	.	TGTGCCAGCAGCTACAGGGATGCTCAGCCCCAGCATTTT	CASSYRDAQPQHF
TRBV5-1	.	TRBJ2-7	TRBD1	TGCGCCAGCAGCCCGGGGTTGGGACAGCTCTACGAGCAGTACTTC	CASSPGLGQLYEQYF
TRBV5-6	.	TRBJ2-5	.	TGTGCCAGCAGCTTGAGAACTGGAACCCAGCAAGAGACCCAGTACTTC	CASSLRTGTQQETQYF
TRBV20-1	.	TRBJ2-7	TRBD2	TGCAGTGCCGGACGCGGGGGGACCTACGAGCAGTACTTC	CSAGRGGTYEQYF
TRBV20-1	.	TRBJ2-1	TRBD2	TGCAGTGCTACAAGTAAACTAGCGGGAGTCCCTGAGCAGTTCTTC	CSATSKLAGVPEQFF
TRBV5-6	few	TRBJ2-4	TRBD1	TGTGCCAGCAGCTCTGACAGGGGGGGCATTCAGTACTTC	CASSSDRGGIQYF
TRBV6-5	.	TRBJ2-2	.	TGTGCCAGCAGTTTAGTCCAGGGTAGGACCGGGGAGCTGTTTTTT	CASSLVQGRTGELFF
TRBV20-1	.	TRBJ2-1	TRBD2	TGCAGTGCCCGAGCGGGGGAGTTCTACAATGAGCAGTTCTTC	CSARAGEFYNEQFF
TRBV6-1	once	TRBJ1-1	.	TGTGCCAGCAGTCCCCGGGTCGGCGAGGGCACTGAAGCTTTCTTT	CASSPRVGEGTEAFF
TRBV6-5	once	TRBJ1-2	TRBD1	TGTGCCATCTCCCCCAGGGGGTCCTCGCCCCTGGGCTACACCTTC	CAISPRGSSPLGYTF
TRBV19	.	TRBJ2-1	.	TGTGCCAGTAGTATATTAGGGGTGCAGTTCTTC	CASSILGVQFF